This T cell receptor (beta chain) was sequenced in a study of blood T cell repertoires in COVID-19 (dated by TCRdb to about 2020). The study in broad terms: Collaborator samples came from the United States, Italy and Spain and covered acute and convalescent phases of COVID-19. The prospective study material was composed of cDNA or gDNA derived from T cells, B-cell-depleted T cells, or PBMCs. The dataset comprised deeply sampled blood TCRbeta repertoires from subjects exposed to, actively infected with, or recovered from COVID-19. A freely available public database, intended as a resource for researchers studying the immune response to SARS-CoV-2, is where the repertoires were released. Samples were obtained from the ongoing ImmuneRACE study (first 160 participants) and from 1,254 subjects provided by 6 global collaborators. Sample metadata almost always included a de-identified subject ID, COVID-19 status, age in years and sex. Where available, HLA class I and class II types were taken from metadata supplied by the sample provider and were not determined by assay-based typing. Overall results and qualifications from the work: How much clinical and demographic metadata was included differed by source and by participant, and the metadata was provided uncurated.

In regard to this clone: The target of this receptor is not known. Base qualities are not provided; no much larger clone lies one nucleotide away.

Each collaborating institution followed its own protocols to collect whole blood in K2EDTA tubes. For TCRbeta analysis, collaborators shipped samples as frozen whole blood, isolated PBMCs, or DNA extracted from either of those sample types. Trimming leaves V shorter by 2 bases and J shorter by 0 bases, with the junction holding 7 bases beyond the gene matches. CDR1 and CDR2 were assigned from the germline V gene as MDHEN and SYDVKM. The cysteine opens and the phenylalanine closes a CDR3 of 17 amino acids. Of the read, only the CDR3 DNA is kept; its 51 bases are in frame from base 1. The immunoSEQ Assay, a bias-controlled multiplex PCR, was used to amplify TCRbeta CDR3 regions from genomic DNA. The study's own analysis went as follows. Nucleated cell counts per sample were estimated from amplification of reference gene primers within the assay. Sequence reads were collapsed and filtered to measure the absolute abundance of every unique TCRbeta CDR3 rearrangement. Productive Simpson clonality was computed per sample as the square root of Simpson's diversity index over productive rearrangements. What TCRdb holds here is the immuneACCESS table cut down to in-frame rearrangements. Part of the clones is not present; checked against another copy, under half of the missing clones reflect an unresolved V gene, and the others are unexplained. Clone size and the V and J calls come from that table; the DNA yielded D and trimming. This sample holds around 83,000 clones; about 89% were observed only once. The ten most abundant clones make up approximately 15% of the sample.

The sequence is built from TRBV28 and TRBJ1-3; 7 middle bases align to TRBD1. This sequence originates from a man between 65 and 85 years old with active or convalescent COVID-19. The specimen was peripheral blood. The bases read TGTGCCAGCAGTTTACCCCCAGGGGGTAGCTCTGGAAACACCATATATTTT. Translated, this gives CASSLPPGGSSGNTIYF.